These T cell receptor beta chains were read from a single sample in a study of T cells in Graves' hyperthyroidism and ophthalmopathy. Each CDR3 protein gets one entry after TCRdb re-called the multiplex PCR reads with MiXCR. The data contain a few hundred thousand distinct CDR3 sequences, more than 11% of them singletons. The sample consisted of blood. Source of these receptors: a woman younger than 45 with Graves' hyperthyroidism that later progressed to Graves' ophthalmopathy. Both conserved end residues are part of each CDR3. A D gene is named only where the DNA matches it firmly. Rows give clone size only sometimes, using once, few, many, or a class for an expanded clone.

CDR3nt: TGTGCCAGCAGCTTAGAGTCTGGGGAGCAGTACTTC; CDR3aa: CASSLESGEQYF; d_gene: -; v_gene: TRBV11-2; j_gene: TRBJ2-7; abundance: many
CDR3nt: TGTGCCAGCTCCTGGGGCAGTTCCTACGAGCAGTACTTC; CDR3aa: CASSWGSSYEQYF; d_gene: -; v_gene: TRBV27; j_gene: TRBJ2-7; abundance: many
CDR3nt: TGTGCCAGCAGCTTAGGCGGGACTAGCGGGTACGAGCACTACTTC; CDR3aa: CASSLGGTSGYEHYF; d_gene: TRBD2; v_gene: TRBV7-2; j_gene: TRBJ2-7; abundance: -
CDR3nt: TGTGCCAGTAGTCCGGGGACTAGCGATGAGCAGTTCTTC; CDR3aa: CASSPGTSDEQFF; d_gene: TRBD2; v_gene: TRBV19; j_gene: TRBJ2-1; abundance: few
CDR3nt: TGTGCCAGTAGTATCTCCGGACTAGCGGGTGTCGACACAGATACGCAGTATTTT; CDR3aa: CASSISGLAGVDTDTQYF; d_gene: TRBD2; v_gene: TRBV19; j_gene: TRBJ2-3; abundance: many
CDR3nt: TGTGCCACCTCAACCTCCAGGGTAAACTATGGCTACACCTTC; CDR3aa: CATSTSRVNYGYTF; d_gene: -; v_gene: TRBV27; j_gene: TRBJ1-2; abundance: many
CDR3nt: TGTGCCTGGAGTGACGTTTCACAGCCCCAGCATTTT; CDR3aa: CAWSDVSQPQHF; d_gene: -; v_gene: TRBV30; j_gene: TRBJ1-5; abundance: few
CDR3nt: TGTGCCAGCAGCCGGTCTAGCGGGAGGGCCGATGAGCAGTTCTTC; CDR3aa: CASSRSSGRADEQFF; d_gene: TRBD2; v_gene: TRBV9; j_gene: TRBJ2-1; abundance: once
CDR3nt: TGTGCCAGCAGCCAAACAGGGGGAAATGAGCAGTTCTTC; CDR3aa: CASSQTGGNEQFF; d_gene: TRBD1; v_gene: TRBV7-3; j_gene: TRBJ2-1; abundance: many
CDR3nt: TGTGCCAGCAGCCCTGACAGCCATAGATCACCCCTCCACTTT; CDR3aa: CASSPDSHRSPLHF; d_gene: -; v_gene: TRBV7-9; j_gene: TRBJ1-6; abundance: -
CDR3nt: TGTGCCAGCAGTTATCCCAGATCACCCCTCCACTTT; CDR3aa: CASSYPRSPLHF; d_gene: -; v_gene: TRBV6-2/TRBV6-3; j_gene: TRBJ1-6; abundance: few